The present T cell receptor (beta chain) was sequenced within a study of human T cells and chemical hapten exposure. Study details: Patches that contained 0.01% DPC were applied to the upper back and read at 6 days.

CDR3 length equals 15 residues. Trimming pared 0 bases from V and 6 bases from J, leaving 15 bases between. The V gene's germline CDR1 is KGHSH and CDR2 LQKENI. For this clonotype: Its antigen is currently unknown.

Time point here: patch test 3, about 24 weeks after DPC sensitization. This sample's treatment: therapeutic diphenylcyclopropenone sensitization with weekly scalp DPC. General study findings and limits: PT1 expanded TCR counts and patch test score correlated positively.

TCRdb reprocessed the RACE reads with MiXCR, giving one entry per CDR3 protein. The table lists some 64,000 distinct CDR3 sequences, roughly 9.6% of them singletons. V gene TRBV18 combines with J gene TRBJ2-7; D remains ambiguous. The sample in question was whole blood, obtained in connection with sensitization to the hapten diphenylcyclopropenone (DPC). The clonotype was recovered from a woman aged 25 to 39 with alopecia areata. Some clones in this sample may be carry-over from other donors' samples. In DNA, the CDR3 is TGTGCCAGCTCACCACCGTCTCAAGCAGGCCTCGAGCAGTACTTC. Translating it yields CASSPPSQAGLEQYF. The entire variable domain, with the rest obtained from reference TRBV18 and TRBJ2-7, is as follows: NAGVMQNPRHLVRRRGQEARLRCSPMKGHSHVYWYRQLPEEGLKFMVYLQKENIIDESGMPKERFSAEFPKEGPSILRIQQVVRGDSAAYFCASSPPSQAGLEQYFGPGTRLTVT.